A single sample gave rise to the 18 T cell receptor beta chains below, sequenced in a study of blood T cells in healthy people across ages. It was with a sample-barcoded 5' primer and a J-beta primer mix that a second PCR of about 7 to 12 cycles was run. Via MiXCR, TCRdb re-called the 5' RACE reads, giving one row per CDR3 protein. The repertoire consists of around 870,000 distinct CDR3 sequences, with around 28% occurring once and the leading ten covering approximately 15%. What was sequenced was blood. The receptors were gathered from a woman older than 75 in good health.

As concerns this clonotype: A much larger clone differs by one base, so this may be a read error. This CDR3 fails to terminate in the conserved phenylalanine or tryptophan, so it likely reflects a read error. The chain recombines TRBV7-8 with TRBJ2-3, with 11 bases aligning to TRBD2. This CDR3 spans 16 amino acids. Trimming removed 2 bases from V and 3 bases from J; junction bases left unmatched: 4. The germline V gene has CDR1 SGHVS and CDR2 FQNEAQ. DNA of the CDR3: TGTGCCAGCAGCTTATTAGGGACTAGCGGAACAGATACGCAGTATTGT. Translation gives CASSLLGTSGTDTQYC.

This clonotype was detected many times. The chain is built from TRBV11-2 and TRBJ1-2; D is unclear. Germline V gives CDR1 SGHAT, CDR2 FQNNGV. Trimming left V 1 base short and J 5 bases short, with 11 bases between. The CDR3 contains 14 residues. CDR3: CASSLVGGGYGYTF. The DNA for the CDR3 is TGTGCCAGCAGCTTAGTGGGTGGAGGATATGGCTACACCTTC. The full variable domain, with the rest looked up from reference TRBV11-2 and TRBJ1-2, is EAGVAQSPRYKIIEKRQSVAFWCNPISGHATLYWYQQILGQGPKLLIQFQNNGVVDDSQLPKDRFSAERLKGVDSTLKIQPAKLEDSAVYLCASSLVGGGYGYTFGSGTRLTVV.

The CDR3: CASSPGAGEADTQYF. In nucleotides, the CDR3 is TGTGCCAGCTCACCAGGTGCGGGGGAAGCAGATACGCAGTATTTT. V gene TRBV18 combines with J gene TRBJ2-3, with 7 bases lining up with TRBD2. Germline CDR1 and CDR2: KGHSH and LQKENI. Germline trimming cut 2 bases from V and 4 bases from J; bases unmatched to any gene: 6. The CDR3 is made up of 15 amino acids.

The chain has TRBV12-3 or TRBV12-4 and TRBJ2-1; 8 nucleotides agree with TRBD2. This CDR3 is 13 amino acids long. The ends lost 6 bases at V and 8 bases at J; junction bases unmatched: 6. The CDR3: CASRSGGGHEQFF. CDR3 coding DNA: TGTGCCAGCAGGAGCGGGGGCGGGCATGAGCAGTTCTTC.

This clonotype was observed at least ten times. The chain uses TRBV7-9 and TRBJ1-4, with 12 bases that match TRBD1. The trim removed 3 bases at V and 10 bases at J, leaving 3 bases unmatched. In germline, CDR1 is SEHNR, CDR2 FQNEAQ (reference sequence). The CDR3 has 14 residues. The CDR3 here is CASSFAGQGAKLFF. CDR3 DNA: TGTGCCAGCAGCTTCGCGGGACAGGGGGCAAAACTGTTTTTT.

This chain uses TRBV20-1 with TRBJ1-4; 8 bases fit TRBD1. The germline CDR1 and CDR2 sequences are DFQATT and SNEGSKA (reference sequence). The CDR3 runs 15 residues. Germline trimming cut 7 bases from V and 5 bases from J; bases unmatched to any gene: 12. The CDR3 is CSVSRRTGSNEKLFF. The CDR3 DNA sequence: TGCAGTGTCTCCCGCCGGACAGGGTCAAATGAAAAACTGTTTTTT.

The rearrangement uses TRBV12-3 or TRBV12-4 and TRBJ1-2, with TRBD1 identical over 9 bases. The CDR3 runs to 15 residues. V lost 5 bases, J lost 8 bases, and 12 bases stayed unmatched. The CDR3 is CASSRRGRQGEGYTF. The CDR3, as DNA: TGTGCCAGCAGTCGGCGAGGACGACAGGGGGAAGGCTACACCTTC.

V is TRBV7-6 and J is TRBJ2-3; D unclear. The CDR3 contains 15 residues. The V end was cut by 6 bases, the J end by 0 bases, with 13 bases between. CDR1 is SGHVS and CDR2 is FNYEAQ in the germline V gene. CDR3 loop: CASRPTRLSTDTQYF. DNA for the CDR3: TGTGCCAGCAGACCGACCCGTTTAAGCACAGATACGCAGTATTTT.

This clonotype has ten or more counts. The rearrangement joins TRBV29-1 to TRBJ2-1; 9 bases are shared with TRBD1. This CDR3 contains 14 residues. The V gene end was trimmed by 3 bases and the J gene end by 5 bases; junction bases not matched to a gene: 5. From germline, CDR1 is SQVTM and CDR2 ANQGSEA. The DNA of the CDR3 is TGCAGCGTTGATTTGGACAGGGGACACAATGAGCAGTTCTTC. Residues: CSVDLDRGHNEQFF.

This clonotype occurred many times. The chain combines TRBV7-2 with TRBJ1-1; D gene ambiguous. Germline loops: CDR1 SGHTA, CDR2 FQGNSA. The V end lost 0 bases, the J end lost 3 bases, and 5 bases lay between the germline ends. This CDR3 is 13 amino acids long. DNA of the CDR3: TGTGCCAGCAGCTTAGCTCCACACACTGAAGCTTTCTTT. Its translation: CASSLAPHTEAFF.

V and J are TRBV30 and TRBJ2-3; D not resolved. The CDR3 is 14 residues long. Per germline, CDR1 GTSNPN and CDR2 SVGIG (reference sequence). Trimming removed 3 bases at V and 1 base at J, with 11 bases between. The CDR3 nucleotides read TGTGCCTGGAGGACGGGTCATGGCACAGATACGCAGTATTTT. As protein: CAWRTGHGTDTQYF.

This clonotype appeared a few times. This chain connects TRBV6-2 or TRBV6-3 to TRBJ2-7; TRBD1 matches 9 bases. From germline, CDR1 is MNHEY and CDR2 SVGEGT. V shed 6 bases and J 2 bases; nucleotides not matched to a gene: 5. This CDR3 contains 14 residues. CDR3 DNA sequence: TGTGCCAGCAGATGGACAGGGGCGGCCTACGAGCAGTACTTC. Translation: CASRWTGAAYEQYF.

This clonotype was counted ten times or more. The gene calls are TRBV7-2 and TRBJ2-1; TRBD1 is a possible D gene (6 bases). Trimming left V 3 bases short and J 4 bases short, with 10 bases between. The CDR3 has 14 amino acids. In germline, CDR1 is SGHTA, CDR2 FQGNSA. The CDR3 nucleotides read TGTGCCAGCAGCTTCCCTGGACAGTACAATGAGCAGTTCTTC. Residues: CASSFPGQYNEQFF.

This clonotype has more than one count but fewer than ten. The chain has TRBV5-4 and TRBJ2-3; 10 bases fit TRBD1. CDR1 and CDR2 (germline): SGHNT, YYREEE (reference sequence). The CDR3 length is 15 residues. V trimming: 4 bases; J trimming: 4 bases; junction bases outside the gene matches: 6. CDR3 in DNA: TGTGCCAGCAGCCCGGACAGGGGGAGGGCAGATACGCAGTATTTT. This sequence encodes CASSPDRGRADTQYF. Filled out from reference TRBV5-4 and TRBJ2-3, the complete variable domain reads ETGVTQSPTHLIKTRGQQVTLRCSSQSGHNTVSWYQQALGQGPQFIFQYYREEENGRGNFPPRFSGLQFPNYSSELNVNALELDDSALYLCASSPDRGRADTQYFGPGTRLTVL.

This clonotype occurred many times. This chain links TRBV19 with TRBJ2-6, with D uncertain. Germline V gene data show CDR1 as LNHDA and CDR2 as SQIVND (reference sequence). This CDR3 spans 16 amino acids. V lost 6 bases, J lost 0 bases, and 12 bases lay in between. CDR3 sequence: CASRRALSSGANVLTF. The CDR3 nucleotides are TGTGCCAGTAGAAGGGCGCTTAGCTCTGGGGCCAACGTCCTGACTTTC. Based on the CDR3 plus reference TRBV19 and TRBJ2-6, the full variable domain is DGGITQSPKYLFRKEGQNVTLSCEQNLNHDAMYWYRQDPGQGLRLIYYSQIVNDFQKGDIAEGYSVSREKKESFPLTVTSAQKNPTAFYLCASRRALSSGANVLTFGAGSRLTVL.

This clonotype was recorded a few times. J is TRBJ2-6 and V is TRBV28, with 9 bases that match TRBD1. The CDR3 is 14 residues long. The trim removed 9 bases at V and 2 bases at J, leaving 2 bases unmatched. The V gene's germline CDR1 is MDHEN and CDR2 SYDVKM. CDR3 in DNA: TGTGCCAGTGGGACAGGGACTGGGGCCAACGTCCTGACTTTC. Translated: CASGTGTGANVLTF.

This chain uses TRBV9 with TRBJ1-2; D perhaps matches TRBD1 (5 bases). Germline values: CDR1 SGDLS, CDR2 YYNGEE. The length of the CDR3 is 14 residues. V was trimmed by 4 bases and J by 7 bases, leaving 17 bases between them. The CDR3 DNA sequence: TGTGCCAGCAGCCACGGGGACCGGGTGGCTGGCTACACCTTC. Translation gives CASSHGDRVAGYTF.

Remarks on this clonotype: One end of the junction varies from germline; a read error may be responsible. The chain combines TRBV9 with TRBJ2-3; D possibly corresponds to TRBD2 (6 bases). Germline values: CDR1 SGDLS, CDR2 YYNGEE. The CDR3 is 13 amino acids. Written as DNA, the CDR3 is TGTGCCGGCAGCGCGGGACGTTCAGATACGCAGTATTTT. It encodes CAGSAGRSDTQYF.